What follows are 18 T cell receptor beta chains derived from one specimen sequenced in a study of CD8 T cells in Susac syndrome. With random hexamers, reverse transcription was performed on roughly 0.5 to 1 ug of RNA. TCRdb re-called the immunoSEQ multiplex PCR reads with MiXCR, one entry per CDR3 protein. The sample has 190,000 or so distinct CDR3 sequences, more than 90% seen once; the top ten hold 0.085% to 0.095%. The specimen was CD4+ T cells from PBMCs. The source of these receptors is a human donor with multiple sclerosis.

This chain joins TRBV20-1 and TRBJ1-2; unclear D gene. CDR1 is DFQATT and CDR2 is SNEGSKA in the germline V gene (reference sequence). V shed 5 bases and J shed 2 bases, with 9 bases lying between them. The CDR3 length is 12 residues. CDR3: CSAWTENYGYTF. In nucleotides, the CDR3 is TGCAGTGCTTGGACCGAAAACTATGGCTACACCTTC.

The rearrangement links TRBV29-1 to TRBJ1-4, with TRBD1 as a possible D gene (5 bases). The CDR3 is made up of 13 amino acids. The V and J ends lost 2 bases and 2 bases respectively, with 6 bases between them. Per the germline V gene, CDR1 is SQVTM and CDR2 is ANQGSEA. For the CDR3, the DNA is TGCAGCGTTGAACAGGGTACTAATGAAAAACTGTTTTTT. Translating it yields CSVEQGTNEKLFF. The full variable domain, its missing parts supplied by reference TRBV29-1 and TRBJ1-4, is SAVISQKPSRDICQRGTSLTIQCQVDSQVTMMFWYRQQPGQSLTLIATANQGSEATYESGFVIDKFPISRPNLTFSTLTVSNMSPEDSSIYLCSVEQGTNEKLFFGSGTQLSVL.

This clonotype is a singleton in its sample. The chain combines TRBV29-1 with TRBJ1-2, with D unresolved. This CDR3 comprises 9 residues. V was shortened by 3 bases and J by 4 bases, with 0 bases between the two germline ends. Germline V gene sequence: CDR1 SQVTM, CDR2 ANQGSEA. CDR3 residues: CSVDYGYTF. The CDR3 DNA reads TGCAGCGTTGACTATGGCTACACCTTC.

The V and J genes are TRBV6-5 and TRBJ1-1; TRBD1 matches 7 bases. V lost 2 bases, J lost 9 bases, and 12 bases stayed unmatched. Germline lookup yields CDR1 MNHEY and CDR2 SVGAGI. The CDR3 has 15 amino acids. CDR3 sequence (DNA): TGTGCCAGCAGTTACCTAAACCGGGACAGCAGGAAAGCTTTCTTT. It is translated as CASSYLNRDSRKAFF.

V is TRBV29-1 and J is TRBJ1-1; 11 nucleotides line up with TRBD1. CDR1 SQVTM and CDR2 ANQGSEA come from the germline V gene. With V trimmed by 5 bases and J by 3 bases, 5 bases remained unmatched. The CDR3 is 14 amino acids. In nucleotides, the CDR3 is TGCAGCGTTCAAAGGGGACAGGGGGACACTGAAGCTTTCTTT. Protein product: CSVQRGQGDTEAFF.

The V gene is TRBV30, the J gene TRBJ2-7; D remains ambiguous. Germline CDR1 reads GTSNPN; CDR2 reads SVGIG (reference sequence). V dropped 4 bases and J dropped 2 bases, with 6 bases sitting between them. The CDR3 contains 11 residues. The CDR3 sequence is CAWNRAYEQYF. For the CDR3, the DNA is TGTGCCTGGAATAGGGCCTACGAGCAGTACTTC.

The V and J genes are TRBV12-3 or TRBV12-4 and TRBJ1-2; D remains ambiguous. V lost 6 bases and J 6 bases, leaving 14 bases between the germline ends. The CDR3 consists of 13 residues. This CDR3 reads CASSPVRGHGYTF. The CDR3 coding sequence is TGTGCCAGCAGCCCTGTCCGCGGTCATGGCTACACCTTC.

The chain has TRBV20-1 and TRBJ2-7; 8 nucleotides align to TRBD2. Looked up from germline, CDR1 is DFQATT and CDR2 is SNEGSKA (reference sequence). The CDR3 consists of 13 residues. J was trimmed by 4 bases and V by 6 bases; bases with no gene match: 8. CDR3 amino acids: CSALIAGRYEQYF. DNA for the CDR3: TGCAGTGCCCTTATAGCGGGACGTTACGAGCAGTACTTC.

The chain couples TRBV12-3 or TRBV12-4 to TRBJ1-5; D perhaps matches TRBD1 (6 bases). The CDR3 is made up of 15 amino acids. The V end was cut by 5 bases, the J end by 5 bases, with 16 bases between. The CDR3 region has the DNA TGTGCCAGCAGTCCCCGAACACCAGGGGATCAGCCCCAGCATTTT. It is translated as CASSPRTPGDQPQHF.

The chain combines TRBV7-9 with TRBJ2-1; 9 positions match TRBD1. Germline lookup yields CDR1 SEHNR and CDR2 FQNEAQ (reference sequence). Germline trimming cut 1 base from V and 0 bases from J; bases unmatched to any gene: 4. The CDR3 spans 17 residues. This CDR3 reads CASSLGGTGTSYNEQFF. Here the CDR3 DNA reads TGTGCCAGCAGCTTAGGTGGGACAGGGACCTCCTACAATGAGCAGTTCTTC.

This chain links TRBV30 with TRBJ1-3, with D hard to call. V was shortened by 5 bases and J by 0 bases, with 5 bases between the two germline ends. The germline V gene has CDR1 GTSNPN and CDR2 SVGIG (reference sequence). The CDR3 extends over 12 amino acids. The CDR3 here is CAWQSSGNTIYF. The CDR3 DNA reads TGTGCCTGGCAGAGCTCTGGAAACACCATATATTTT.

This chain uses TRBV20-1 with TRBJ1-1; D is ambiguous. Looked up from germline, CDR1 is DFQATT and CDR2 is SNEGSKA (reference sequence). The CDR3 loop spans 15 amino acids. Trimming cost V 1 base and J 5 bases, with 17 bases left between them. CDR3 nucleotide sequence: TGCAGTGCTAGAGCTCCCGGGTCCCCAAGGACTGAAGCTTTCTTT. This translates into CSARAPGSPRTEAFF.

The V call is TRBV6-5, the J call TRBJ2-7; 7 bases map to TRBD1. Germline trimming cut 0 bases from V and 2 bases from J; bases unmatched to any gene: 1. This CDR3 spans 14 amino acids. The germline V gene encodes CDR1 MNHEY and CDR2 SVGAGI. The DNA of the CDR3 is TGTGCCAGCAGTTACTCGGGACAGACCTACGAGCAGTACTTC. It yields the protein CASSYSGQTYEQYF.

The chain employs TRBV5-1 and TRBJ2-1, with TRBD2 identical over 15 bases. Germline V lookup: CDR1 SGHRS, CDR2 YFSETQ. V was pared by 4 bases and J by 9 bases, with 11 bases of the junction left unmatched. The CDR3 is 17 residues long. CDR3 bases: TGCGCCAGCAGCCCCTACCAAGGACTAGCGGGAGGGGGTGAGCAGTTCTTC. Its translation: CASSPYQGLAGGGEQFF.

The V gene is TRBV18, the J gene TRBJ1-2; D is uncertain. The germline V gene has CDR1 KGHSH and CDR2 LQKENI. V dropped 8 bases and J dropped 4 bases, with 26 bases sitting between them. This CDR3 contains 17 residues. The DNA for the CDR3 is TGTGCCAGCACTGTAACCTTTCCCCCACCTCCATCCTATGGCTACACCTTC. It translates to CASTVTFPPPPSYGYTF.

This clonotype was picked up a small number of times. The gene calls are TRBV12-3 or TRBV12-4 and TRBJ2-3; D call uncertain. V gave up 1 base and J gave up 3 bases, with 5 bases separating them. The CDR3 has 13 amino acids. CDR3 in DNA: TGTGCCAGCAGTTTAGAACGTACAGATACGCAGTATTTT. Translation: CASSLERTDTQYF.

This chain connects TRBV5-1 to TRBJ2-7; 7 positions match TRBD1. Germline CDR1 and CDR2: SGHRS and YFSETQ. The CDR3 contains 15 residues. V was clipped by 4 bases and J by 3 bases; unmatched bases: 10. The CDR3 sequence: CASSRHPGTDYEQYF. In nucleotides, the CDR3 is TGCGCCAGCAGCCGCCATCCCGGGACAGACTACGAGCAGTACTTC.

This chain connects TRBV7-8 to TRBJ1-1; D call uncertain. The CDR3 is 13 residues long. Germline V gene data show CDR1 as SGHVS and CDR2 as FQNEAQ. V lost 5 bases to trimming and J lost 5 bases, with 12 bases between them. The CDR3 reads CASSQSLGTEAFF. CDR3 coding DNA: TGTGCCAGCAGCCAAAGCCTGGGGACTGAAGCTTTCTTT.